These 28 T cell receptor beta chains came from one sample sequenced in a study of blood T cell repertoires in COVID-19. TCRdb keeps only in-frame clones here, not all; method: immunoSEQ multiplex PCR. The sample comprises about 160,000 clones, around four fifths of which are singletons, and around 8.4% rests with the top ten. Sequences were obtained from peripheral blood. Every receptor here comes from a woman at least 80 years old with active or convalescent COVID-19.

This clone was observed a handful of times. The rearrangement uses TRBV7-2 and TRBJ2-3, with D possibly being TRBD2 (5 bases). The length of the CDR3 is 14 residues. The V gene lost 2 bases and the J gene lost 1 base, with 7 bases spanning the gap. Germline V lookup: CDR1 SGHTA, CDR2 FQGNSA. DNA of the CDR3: TGTGCCAGCAGCTTACGGCGGGGCACAGATACGCAGTATTTT. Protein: CASSLRRGTDTQYF. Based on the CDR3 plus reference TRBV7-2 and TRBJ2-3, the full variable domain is GAGVSQSPSNKVTEKGKDVELRCDPISGHTALYWYRQSLGQGLEFLIYFQGNSAPDKSGLPSDRFSAERTGGSVSTLTIQRTQQEDSAVYLCASSLRRGTDTQYFGPGTRLTVL.

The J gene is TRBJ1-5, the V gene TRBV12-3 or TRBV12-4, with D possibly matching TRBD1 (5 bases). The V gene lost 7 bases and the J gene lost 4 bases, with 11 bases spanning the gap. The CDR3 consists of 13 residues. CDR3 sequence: CASKRGGNQPQHF. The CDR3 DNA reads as TGTGCCAGCAAACGGGGGGGAAATCAGCCCCAGCATTTT.

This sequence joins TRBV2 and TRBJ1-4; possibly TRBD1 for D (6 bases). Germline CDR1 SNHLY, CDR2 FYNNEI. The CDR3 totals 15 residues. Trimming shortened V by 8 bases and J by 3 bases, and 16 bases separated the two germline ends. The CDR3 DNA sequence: TGTGCCAGCGGGCCCCCACAGGGTCCTAATGAAAAACTGTTTTTT. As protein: CASGPPQGPNEKLFF.

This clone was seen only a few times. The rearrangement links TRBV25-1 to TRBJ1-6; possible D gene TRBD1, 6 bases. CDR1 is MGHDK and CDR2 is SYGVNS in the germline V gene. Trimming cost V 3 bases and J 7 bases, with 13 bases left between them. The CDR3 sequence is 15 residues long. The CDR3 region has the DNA TGTGCCAGCAGTGATGCCGGCCAGGGGAATTCACCCCTCCACTTT. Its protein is CASSDAGQGNSPLHF.

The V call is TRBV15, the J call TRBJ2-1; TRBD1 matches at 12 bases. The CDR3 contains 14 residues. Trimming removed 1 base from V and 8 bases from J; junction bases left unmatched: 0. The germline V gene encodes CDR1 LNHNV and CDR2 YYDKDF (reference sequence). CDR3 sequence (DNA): TGTGCCACCAGCAGAGGGGACAGGGGGCATGAGCAGTTCTTC. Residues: CATSRGDRGHEQFF.

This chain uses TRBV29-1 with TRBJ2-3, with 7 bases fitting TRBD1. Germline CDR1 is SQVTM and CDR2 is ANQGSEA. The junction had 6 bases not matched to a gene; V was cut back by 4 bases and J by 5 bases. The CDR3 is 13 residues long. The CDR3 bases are TGCAGCGTTGTGGGGACAGCAGGAGATACGCAGTATTTT. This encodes CSVVGTAGDTQYF.

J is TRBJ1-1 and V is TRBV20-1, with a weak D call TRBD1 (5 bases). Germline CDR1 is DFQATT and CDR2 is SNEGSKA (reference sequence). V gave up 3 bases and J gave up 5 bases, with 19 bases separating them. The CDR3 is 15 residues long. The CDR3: CSASSTGTGGTEAFF. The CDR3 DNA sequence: TGCAGTGCTAGTTCAACCGGGACGGGAGGGACTGAAGCTTTCTTT.

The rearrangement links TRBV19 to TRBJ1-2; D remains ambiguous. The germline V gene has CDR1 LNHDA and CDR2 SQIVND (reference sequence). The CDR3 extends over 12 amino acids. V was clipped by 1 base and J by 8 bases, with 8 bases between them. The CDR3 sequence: CASSIGEQGYTF. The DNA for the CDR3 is TGTGCCAGTAGTATAGGGGAGCAAGGCTACACCTTC.

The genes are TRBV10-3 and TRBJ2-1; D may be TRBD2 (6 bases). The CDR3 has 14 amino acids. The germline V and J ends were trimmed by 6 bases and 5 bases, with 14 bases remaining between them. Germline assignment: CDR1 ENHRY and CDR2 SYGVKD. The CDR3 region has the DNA TGTGCCATCAGCGGGACTTCACGAAACAATGAGCAGTTCTTC. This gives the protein CAISGTSRNNEQFF.

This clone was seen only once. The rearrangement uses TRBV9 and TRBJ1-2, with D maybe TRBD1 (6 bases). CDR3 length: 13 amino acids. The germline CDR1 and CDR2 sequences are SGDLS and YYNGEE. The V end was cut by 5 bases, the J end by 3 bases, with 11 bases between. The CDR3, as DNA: TGTGCCAGCAGTGTCAGGGGACACTATGGCTACACCTTC. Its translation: CASSVRGHYGYTF.

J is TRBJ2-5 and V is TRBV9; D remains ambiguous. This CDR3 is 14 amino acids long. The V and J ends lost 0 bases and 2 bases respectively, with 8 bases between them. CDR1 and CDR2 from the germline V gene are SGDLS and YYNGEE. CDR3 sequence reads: CASSVDPTQETQYF. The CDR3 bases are TGTGCCAGCAGCGTAGATCCGACACAAGAGACCCAGTACTTC.

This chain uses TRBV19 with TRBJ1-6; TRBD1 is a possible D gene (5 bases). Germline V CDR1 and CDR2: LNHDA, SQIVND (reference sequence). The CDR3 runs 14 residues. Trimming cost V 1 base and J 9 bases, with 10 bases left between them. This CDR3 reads CASSIATGRSPLHF. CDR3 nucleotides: TGTGCCAGTAGTATAGCAACAGGTCGTTCACCCCTCCACTTT.

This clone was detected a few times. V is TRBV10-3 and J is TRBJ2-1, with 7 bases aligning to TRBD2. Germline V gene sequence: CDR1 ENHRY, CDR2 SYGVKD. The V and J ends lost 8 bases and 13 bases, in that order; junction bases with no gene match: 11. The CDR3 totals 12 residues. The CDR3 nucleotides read TGTGCCATCTGGGAGGGAGCCACTGGACAGTTCTTC. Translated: CAIWEGATGQFF.

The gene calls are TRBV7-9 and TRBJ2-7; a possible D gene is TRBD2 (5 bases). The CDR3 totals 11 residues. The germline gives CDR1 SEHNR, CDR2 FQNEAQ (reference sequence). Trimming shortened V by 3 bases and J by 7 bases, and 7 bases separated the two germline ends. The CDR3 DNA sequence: TGTGCCAGCAGCTTCACGGGGGAGCAGTACTTC. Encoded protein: CASSFTGEQYF.

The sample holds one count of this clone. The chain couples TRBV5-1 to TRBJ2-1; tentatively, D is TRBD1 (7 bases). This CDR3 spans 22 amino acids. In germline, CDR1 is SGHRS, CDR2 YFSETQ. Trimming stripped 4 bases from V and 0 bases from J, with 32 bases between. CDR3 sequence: CASSLVGRGPGQLKSSYNEQFF. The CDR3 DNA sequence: TGCGCCAGCAGCCTCGTTGGACGGGGGCCGGGACAGCTAAAATCCTCCTACAATGAGCAGTTCTTC.

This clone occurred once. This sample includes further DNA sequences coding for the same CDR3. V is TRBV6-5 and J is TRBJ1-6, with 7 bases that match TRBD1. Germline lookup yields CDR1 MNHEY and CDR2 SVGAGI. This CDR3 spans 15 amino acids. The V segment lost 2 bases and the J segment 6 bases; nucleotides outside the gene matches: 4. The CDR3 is CASSYRRQGNSPLHF. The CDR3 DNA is TGTGCCAGCAGTTACCGGAGACAGGGTAATTCACCCCTCCACTTT.

The CDR3 protein is CAISDPTGVNEKLFF. As DNA, the CDR3 is TGTGCCATCAGCGATCCGACAGGGGTTAATGAAAAACTGTTTTTT. This sequence joins TRBV10-3 and TRBJ1-4; 8 nucleotides agree with TRBD1. Per the germline V gene, CDR1 is ENHRY and CDR2 is SYGVKD. The length of the CDR3 is 15 residues. V lost 6 bases and J lost 4; bases outside the gene matches: 7.

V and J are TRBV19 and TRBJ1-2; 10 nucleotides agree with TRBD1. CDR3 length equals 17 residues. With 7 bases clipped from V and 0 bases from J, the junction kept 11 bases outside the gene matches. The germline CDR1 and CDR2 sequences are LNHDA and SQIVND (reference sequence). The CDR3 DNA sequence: TGTGCCAGTACGGATGGGACAGGGGCCTCCTCTAACTATGGCTACACCTTC. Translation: CASTDGTGASSNYGYTF.

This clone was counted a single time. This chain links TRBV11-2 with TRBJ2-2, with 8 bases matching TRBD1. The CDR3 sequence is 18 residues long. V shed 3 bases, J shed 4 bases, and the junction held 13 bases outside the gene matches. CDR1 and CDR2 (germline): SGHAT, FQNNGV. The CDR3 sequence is CASSLRGQGASGTGELFF. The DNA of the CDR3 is TGTGCCAGCAGCTTGAGAGGGCAGGGGGCTTCGGGCACCGGGGAGCTGTTTTTT. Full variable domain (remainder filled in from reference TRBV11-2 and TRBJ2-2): EAGVAQSPRYKIIEKRQSVAFWCNPISGHATLYWYQQILGQGPKLLIQFQNNGVVDDSQLPKDRFSAERLKGVDSTLKIQPAKLEDSAVYLCASSLRGQGASGTGELFFGEGSRLTVL.

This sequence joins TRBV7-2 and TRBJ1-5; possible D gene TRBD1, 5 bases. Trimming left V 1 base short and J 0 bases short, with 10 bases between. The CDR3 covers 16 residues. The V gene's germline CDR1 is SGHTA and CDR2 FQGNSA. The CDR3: CASSLVGPYSNQPQHF. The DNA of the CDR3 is TGTGCCAGCAGCTTAGTGGGGCCTTATAGCAATCAGCCCCAGCATTTT.

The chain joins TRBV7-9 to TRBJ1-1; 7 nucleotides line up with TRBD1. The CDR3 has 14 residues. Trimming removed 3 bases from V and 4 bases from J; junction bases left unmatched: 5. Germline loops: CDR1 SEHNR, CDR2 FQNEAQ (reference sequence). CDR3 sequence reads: CASSLTGSSTEAFF. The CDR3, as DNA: TGTGCCAGCAGCTTGACAGGGTCGAGCACTGAAGCTTTCTTT.

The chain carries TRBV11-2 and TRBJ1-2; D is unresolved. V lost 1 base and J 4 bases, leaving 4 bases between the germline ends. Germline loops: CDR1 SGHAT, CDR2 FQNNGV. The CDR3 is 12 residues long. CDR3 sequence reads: CASSLVVYGYTF. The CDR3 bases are TGTGCCAGCAGCTTAGTCGTCTATGGCTACACCTTC.

CDR3 in DNA: TGTGCCAGCAGTTTAAGGCCGGAGTATGGCTACACCTTC. This codes for CASSLRPEYGYTF. The gene calls are TRBV27 and TRBJ1-2; D not certain. Trimming stripped 2 bases from V and 5 bases from J, with 9 bases between. CDR1 is MNHEY, CDR2 SMNVEV, per germline (reference sequence). CDR3 size: 13 residues.

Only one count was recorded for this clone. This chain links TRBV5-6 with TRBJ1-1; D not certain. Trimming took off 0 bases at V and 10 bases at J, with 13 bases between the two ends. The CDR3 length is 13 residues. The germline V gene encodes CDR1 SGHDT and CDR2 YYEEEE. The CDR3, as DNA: TGTGCCAGCAGCTTGGCTGACTTCTCGGGAGCTTTCTTT. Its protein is CASSLADFSGAFF.

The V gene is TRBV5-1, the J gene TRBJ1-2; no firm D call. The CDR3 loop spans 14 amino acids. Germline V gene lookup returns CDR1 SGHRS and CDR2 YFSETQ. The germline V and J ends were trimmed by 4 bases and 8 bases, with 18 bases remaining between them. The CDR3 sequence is CASSQLSPGDGYTF. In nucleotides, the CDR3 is TGCGCCAGCAGCCAACTCTCGCCGGGTGACGGCTACACCTTC.

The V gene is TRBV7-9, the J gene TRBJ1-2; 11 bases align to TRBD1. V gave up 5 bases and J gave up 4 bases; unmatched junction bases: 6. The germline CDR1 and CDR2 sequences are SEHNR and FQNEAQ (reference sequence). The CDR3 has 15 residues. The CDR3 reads CASSPGTGGSYGYTF. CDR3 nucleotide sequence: TGTGCCAGCAGCCCTGGGACAGGGGGGAGCTATGGCTACACCTTC.

CDR3 residues: CASSDRVGNQPQHF. Written as DNA, the CDR3 is TGTGCCAGCAGTGACAGGGTGGGGAATCAGCCCCAGCATTTT. The gene calls are TRBV2 and TRBJ1-5; D may be TRBD1 (5 bases). The CDR3 contains 14 residues. Trimming cost V 3 bases and J 4 bases, with 10 bases left between them. From germline, CDR1 is SNHLY and CDR2 FYNNEI.

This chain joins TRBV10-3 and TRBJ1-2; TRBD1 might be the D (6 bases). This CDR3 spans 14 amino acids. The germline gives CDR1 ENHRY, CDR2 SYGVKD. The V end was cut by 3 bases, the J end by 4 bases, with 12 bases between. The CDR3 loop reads CAISDVGQSYGYTF. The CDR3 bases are TGTGCCATCAGTGATGTTGGACAGTCCTATGGCTACACCTTC.